The clone carrying this T cell receptor (beta chain) was detected only a few times. The target antigen is unknown. There was one heparinised blood draw per donor, averaging roughly 100 mL. The germline V gene has CDR1 LNHNV and CDR2 YYDKDF (reference sequence). The CDR3 contains 16 residues. Between the trimmed V and J ends, which lost 0 bases and 2 bases, there was a span of 8 bases. TCRB transcripts that were expressed got sequenced, as all of the isolated RNA had been reverse transcribed. Assay: immunoSEQ multiplex PCR; the TCRdb copy retains only in-frame clones and omits some. This table holds some 150,000 clones, over 8.5% found once. This specimen belongs to a study of beta chain features in type 1 diabetes. Study-level results: The naive, central memory and Treg TCRB repertoires showed an apparent similarity that was greater among patients than among healthy donors. Insertions at VDJ junctions were less frequent in type 1 diabetes patients. These patients also deleted more nucleotides at the same junctions. Shorter TCRB CDR3s, moderately but significantly so, marked every one of the four CD4+ subsets in Type 1 diabetes patients.

This receptor was identified in a man in his late teens or twenties in good health. Specimen: central memory CD4+ T cells from blood. The V and J genes are TRBV15 and TRBJ2-6; tentatively, D is TRBD2 (5 bases). The DNA of the CDR3 is TGTGCCACCAGCAGAGATCGGGGAGCTGGGGCCAACGTCCTGACTTTC. Protein: CATSRDRGAGANVLTF.